This T cell receptor beta chain was sequenced for a study of human T cells and chemical hapten exposure. Germline V gene data show CDR1 as SGHRS and CDR2 as YFSETQ. With 1 base removed from V and 5 bases from J, the gap between germline ends came to 6 bases. The CDR3 is 13 amino acids. Points from the study as a whole: With regard to DPC sensitization, TCRs above 1 in 1000 frequency did not change.

The time point was: pre-sensitization, week 0. Treatment of the sample: therapeutic diphenylcyclopropenone sensitization with weekly scalp DPC. About this clonotype: Antigen: not known.

The library tagged each cDNA molecule with unique molecular identifiers. TCRdb re-called the RACE reads through MiXCR, storing one row per CDR3 protein. The top ten clones hold around 15% of a sample with about 51,000 distinct CDR3 sequences, around 9.4% of them seen once. The TCR was taken from a woman aged 40 to 55 with alopecia areata. Some clones in this sample may be carry-over from other donors' samples. The chain has TRBV5-1 and TRBJ1-4; no clear D gene. Material: whole blood, obtained in connection with sensitization to the hapten diphenylcyclopropenone (DPC). CDR3 sequence (DNA): TGCGCCAGCAGCTTGCAACAGAATGAAAAACTGTTTTTT. Translating gives CASSLQQNEKLFF. Drawing the rest from reference TRBV5-1 and TRBJ1-4, the complete variable domain is KAGVTQTPRYLIKTRGQQVTLSCSPISGHRSVSWYQQTPGQGLQFLFEYFSETQRNKGNFPGRFSGRQFSNSRSEMNVSTLELGDSALYLCASSLQQNEKLFFGSGTQLSVL.